What follows are 14 T cell receptor beta chains derived from one specimen sequenced in a study of PD-1 blockade in classical Hodgkin lymphoma. Produced via immunoSEQ multiplex PCR; TCRdb's table is partial and in-frame only. The table shows approximately 50,000 clones, with just under 75% occurring only once. Relapse after autologous stem cell transplantation occurred in every patient, and brentuximab vedotin exposure varied. The specimen comprised peripheral blood mononuclear cells (PBMCs), sampled before the second cycle of nivolumab. Receptor source: a human donor with classical Hodgkin lymphoma.

This clone was counted only a few times. The genes are TRBV5-6 and TRBJ2-5, with 10 bases matching TRBD2. Germline assignment: CDR1 SGHDT and CDR2 YYEEEE. V dropped 4 bases and J dropped 5; count of bases not matched to a gene: 5. This CDR3 comprises 14 residues. The CDR3 nucleotides are TGTGCCAGCAGCGCTACTAGCGGGGTTGAGACCCAGTACTTC. Amino acids: CASSATSGVETQYF.

This chain uses TRBV5-1 with TRBJ2-1, with D unresolved. In germline, CDR1 is SGHRS, CDR2 YFSETQ. Deletions cut 2 bases from V and 4 bases from J, with 10 bases between. This CDR3 has 14 amino acids. CDR3 nucleotide sequence: TGCGCCAGCAGCTTTTCCGACTTGTACAATGAGCAGTTCTTC. Residues: CASSFSDLYNEQFF. Combining the CDR3 with reference TRBV5-1 and TRBJ2-1 gives the whole variable domain KAGVTQTPRYLIKTRGQQVTLSCSPISGHRSVSWYQQTPGQGLQFLFEYFSETQRNKGNFPGRFSGRQFSNSRSEMNVSTLELGDSALYLCASSFSDLYNEQFFGPGTRLTVL.

The rearrangement uses TRBV7-3 and TRBJ1-1; weak D call: TRBD1 (5 bases). This CDR3 comprises 13 residues. The germline V and J ends were trimmed by 1 base and 4 bases, with 7 bases remaining between them. Germline V CDR1 and CDR2: SGHTA, FQGTGA. CDR3: CASSLSGGTEAFF. CDR3 nucleotides: TGTGCCAGCAGCTTAAGTGGGGGCACTGAAGCTTTCTTT. The variable domain in full, completed from reference TRBV7-3 and TRBJ1-1, reads GAGVSQTPSNKVTEKGKYVELRCDPISGHTALYWYRQSLGQGPEFLIYFQGTGAADDSGLPNDRFFAVRPEGSVSTLKIQRTERGDSAVYLCASSLSGGTEAFFGQGTRLTVV.

A few counts support this clone. This sequence joins TRBV28 and TRBJ1-2; 7 bases align to TRBD1. Germline V gene lookup returns CDR1 MDHEN and CDR2 SYDVKM. This CDR3 contains 15 residues. V lost 6 bases, J lost 3 bases, and 10 bases stayed unmatched. CDR3 region: CASSLSGRGDYGYTF. The CDR3, as DNA: TGTGCCAGCAGCCTCTCGGGCAGGGGGGACTATGGCTACACCTTC.

V is TRBV28 and J is TRBJ2-5, with D perhaps matching TRBD1 or TRBD2 (5 bases each). Trimming left V 6 bases short and J 5 bases short, with 16 bases between. Germline V gives CDR1 MDHEN, CDR2 SYDVKM. CDR3 length equals 14 residues. The chain's CDR3 is CASSLPGPVETQYF. CDR3 in DNA: TGTGCCAGCAGCCTACCGGGACCAGTTGAGACCCAGTACTTC.

This clone was detected many times. This chain uses TRBV19 with TRBJ1-3; D ambiguous. This CDR3 has 17 amino acids. The germline V and J ends were trimmed by 6 bases and 1 base, with 19 bases remaining between them. Germline V gene lookup returns CDR1 LNHDA and CDR2 SQIVND (reference sequence). CDR3 nucleotides: TGTGCCAGTAGCCGACGAGGAACGGGGTTTTCTGGAAACACCATATATTTT. Its protein is CASSRRGTGFSGNTIYF.

The CDR3 DNA sequence: TGCGCCAGCAGCTTGGTTGTAGGCGGGAGGCACTCCTACGAGCAGTACTTC. It specifies CASSLVVGGRHSYEQYF. The genes are TRBV5-1 and TRBJ2-7; 8 positions match TRBD2. J was trimmed by 0 bases and V by 0 bases; bases with no gene match: 8. Germline loops: CDR1 SGHRS, CDR2 YFSETQ. This CDR3 region has 17 residues.

The table lists this clone with a count of one. The CDR3 region is CASTRTGGYEQYF. The CDR3 DNA follows: TGTGCCAGTACCAGGACAGGGGGCTACGAGCAGTACTTC. V is TRBV19 and J is TRBJ2-5; TRBD1 aligns across 10 bases. Matching the DNA end better, TRBJ2-7 makes the J call doubtful. There are 13 residues in the CDR3. Germline-derived CDR1 and CDR2 are LNHDA and SQIVND (reference sequence).

The chain employs TRBV28 and TRBJ2-7; 7 nucleotides match TRBD1. Per the germline V gene, CDR1 is MDHEN and CDR2 is SYDVKM. The V segment lost 4 bases and the J segment 4 bases; nucleotides outside the gene matches: 10. This CDR3 is built from 15 residues. The CDR3 DNA reads TGTGCCAGCAGTTCCTTGGACAGGCCGCTTTACGAGCAGTACTTC. Residues: CASSSLDRPLYEQYF. The full variable domain, completed using reference TRBV28 and TRBJ2-7, is DVKVTQSSRYLVKRTGEKVFLECVQDMDHENMFWYRQDPGLGLRLIYFSYDVKMKEKGDIPEGYSVSREKKERFSLILESASTNQTSMYLCASSSLDRPLYEQYFGPGTRLTVT.

The chain is built from TRBV7-3 and TRBJ2-2; unclear D gene. Looked up from germline, CDR1 is SGHTA and CDR2 is FQGTGA. V shed 5 bases and J shed 4 bases, with 14 bases lying between them. The CDR3 is 15 amino acids. CDR3 protein: CASSVGGGSTGELFF. Here the CDR3 DNA reads TGTGCCAGCAGCGTCGGCGGTGGCAGCACCGGGGAGCTGTTTTTT.

V and J are TRBV2 and TRBJ2-7; D may match TRBD1 or TRBD2 (6 bases each). Germline CDR1 reads SNHLY; CDR2 reads FYNNEI. The CDR3 consists of 13 residues. V lost 4 bases and J 2 bases, leaving 9 bases between the germline ends. This chain's CDR3 is CASSVGGTYEQYF. The CDR3 nucleotides are TGTGCCAGCAGTGTAGGGGGGACCTACGAGCAGTACTTC.

In DNA, the CDR3 is TGTGCCAGCAGCGCCCGGACAGGGGATCATCAGCCCCAGCATTTT. The encoded protein is CASSARTGDHQPQHF. The rearrangement links TRBV11-2 to TRBJ1-5; 9 bases match TRBD1. V lost 5 bases, J lost 5 bases, and 7 bases stayed unmatched. CDR3 length: 15 residues. Looked up from germline, CDR1 is SGHAT and CDR2 is FQNNGV.

The chain is built from TRBV29-1 and TRBJ1-2; TRBD1 is a possible D gene (6 bases). This CDR3 contains 15 residues. The V and J ends lost 1 base and 0 bases respectively, with 12 bases between them. Per germline, CDR1 SQVTM and CDR2 ANQGSEA. CDR3 in amino acids: CSVEVDRRSNYGYTF. CDR3 nucleotide sequence: TGCAGCGTTGAAGTCGACAGGCGCTCTAACTATGGCTACACCTTC.

The rearrangement links TRBV6-6 to TRBJ1-6, with 8 bases that match TRBD1. V was pared by 4 bases and J by 9 bases, with 8 bases of the junction left unmatched. The CDR3 is made up of 15 amino acids. The germline gives CDR1 MNHNY, CDR2 SVGAGI (reference sequence). This CDR3 reads CASSSGGAGISPLHF. Written as DNA, the CDR3 is TGTGCCAGCAGTTCAGGGGGCGCAGGAATTTCACCCCTCCACTTT.